This T cell receptor beta chain is from a study of shared clonotypes between healthy human individuals. Study-wide background: Each donor's CD8 memory used one plate, CD8 naive two, each CD4 subset three.

Deep-level assay runs were performed. This table comes from immunoSEQ multiplex PCR, and its TCRdb copy is limited to in-frame clones, with some not included. The sample shows 2 million to 2.5 million clones, about nine tenths of them seen only once. CDR1 and CDR2 from the germline V gene are LNHDA and SQIVND (reference sequence). The CDR3 covers 14 residues. The V and J ends lost 0 bases and 6 bases respectively, with 11 bases between them. Sequenced material: naive CD4+ T cells from PBMCs. Stated subset: CD45RA+ positively selected. This chain joins TRBV19 and TRBJ1-2; D might be TRBD1 (6 bases). This receptor was identified in a man younger than 35 in good health. Some clones in this sample may be carry-over from other donors' samples. Here the CDR3 reads CASSIESRGNGYTF. The CDR3 bases are TGTGCCAGTAGTATAGAGTCCAGGGGAAATGGCTACACCTTC.